Listed below are T cell receptor beta chains from one sample, sequenced in a study of response to subunit inactivated influenza vaccine. In TCRdb, the RT-PCR reads were re-called with MiXCR into one record per CDR3 protein. Here the sample spans more than 700,000 distinct CDR3 sequences, 21% being singletons. Sequences were derived from PBMCs from blood, sampled 5 days after vaccination. These receptors were collected from a man aged 45-60 years who received an inactivated influenza vaccine. The conserved cysteine and the conserved F or W are not part of the CDR3 here. The order of the fields is J gene, clone size, V gene, CDR3 protein. Clone size is given for some rows only: seen once, a few or many times, or a class if the clone is expanded.

TRBJ2-1 . TRBV7-3 ASSSQGAGLYNEQF
TRBJ2-1 . TRBV20-1 SAISGIRAGEQF
TRBJ2-5 . TRBV6-9 EDERTEETQY
TRBJ2-6 . TRBV6-2/TRBV6-3 ASSSRRDRAFSGANVLT
TRBJ2-3 . TRBV3-1 ASKAGSDTQY
TRBJ2-2 . TRBV4-1 ASSQERLERLAGGPTTGELF
TRBJ1-1 few TRBV7-9 ASSSLRNTEAF
TRBJ2-7 . TRBV20-1 SAYPRGSGYEQY
TRBJ1-2 few TRBV7-2 ASSLGVTTNYGYT
TRBJ2-3 few TRBV7-9 ASSPTADTQY